This TCR beta chain stems from a study of glioma-infiltrating T cells. On this clonotype itself: What it binds is not known.

General observations from the study: Above-expected tissue-blood divergence occurred in all gliomas, most in low-grade ones. Very few CDR3 sequences were shared between tissue and blood.

TCR alpha and beta CDR3 regions were amplified from RNA using iRepertoire nested multiplex PCR. Tissue mRNA or PBMC total RNA, roughly 90-400 ng, went into one-step reverse transcription and amplification. TCRdb redid the calling of the multiplex PCR reads with MiXCR, one entry per CDR3 protein. This table has about 130,000 distinct CDR3 sequences, roughly 25% appearing once. CDR3 length: 12 amino acids. Germline V lookup: CDR1 DFQATT, CDR2 SNEGSKA (reference sequence). The ends were cut back, 6 bases at V and 8 bases at J, with 15 bases in the middle. The source material was glioma tissue, nonneoplastic brain tissue, or PBMCs (not recorded which). This sequence was found in a human donor with low-grade glioma or glioblastoma, undergoing nonglioma brain surgery, or in good health (not recorded which). The chain combines TRBV20-1 with TRBJ2-3; a weak D match, TRBD2 (6 bases). The DNA of the CDR3 is TGCAGTGCCAGCGGGCCCGCAGGTACGCAGTATTTT. It specifies CSASGPAGTQYF.